This TCR beta chain was recorded in a study of T cell changes during pregnancy in multiple sclerosis. Sequencing used immunoSEQ multiplex PCR; TCRdb keeps in-frame clones, though not all of them. This repertoire shows approximately 40,000 clones, over 75% found once; its top ten account for 11%. This clone was recorded only once. A junction boundary mismatches the germline segment, possibly from a read error. This CDR3 is built from 15 residues. Germline V gene sequence: CDR1 SEHNR, CDR2 FQNEAQ (reference sequence). The receptor was isolated from a female donor with multiple sclerosis, enrolled in a pregnancy study. V usage is TRBV7-9 and J usage is TRBJ1-4; D not resolved. Sample: CD8+ T cells from peripheral blood mononuclear cells, taken in the third trimester of pregnancy. In nucleotides, the CDR3 is TGTGCCAGCAGCCCACCAGACACATATAATGAGAAACTGTTTTTT. It encodes CASSPPDTYNEKLFF.